This TCR beta chain was profiled in a study of Graves' ophthalmopathy and Graves' hyperthyroidism. CDR3 regions of TCR beta were amplified from RNA transcripts. HTBI primers served in a first-round RT-PCR, which a second-round multiplex PCR followed. TCRdb fed the multiplex PCR reads into MiXCR, producing one record per CDR3 protein. The sample holds around 470,000 distinct CDR3 sequences, under 15% seen once. Patients were excluded if they had other autoimmune diseases or uncontrolled infections, and likewise if pregnancy or lactation applied. Study-wide results and limits: Appearing in blood as well were most expanded thyroid clonotypes above 0.001 frequency.

Germline V lookup: CDR1 MRHNA, CDR2 SNTAGT. The V gene lost 3 bases and the J gene lost 5 bases, with 22 bases spanning the gap. The CDR3 is made up of 17 amino acids. This clonotype was detected many times. Its target is not known. This chain links TRBV6-4 with TRBJ1-1; a weak D match, TRBD1 (6 bases). The TCR sequence derives from a woman in her twenties or thirties with Graves' ophthalmopathy. Sequencing was done on a sample of blood. The CDR3 region has the DNA TGTGCCAGCAGTGATCCGAGGGGGGTCTCGACGAGGACTGAAGCTTTCTTT. Protein: CASSDPRGVSTRTEAFF.